The next 4 T cell receptor beta chains were all read from a single sample in a study of T cell clonotyping in hematopoietic cell transplantation. Time point: recipient sample about 28 days before transplant, after cytoreduction. Sequencing used immunoSEQ multiplex PCR; TCRdb keeps in-frame clones, though not all of them. The sample contains roughly 50,000 clones, more than 75% of which appear only once. The starting material was peripheral blood mononuclear cells, obtained before stem cell transplant. The receptors were sampled from a man aged 55 to 69 with biphenotypic leukemia. Some clones in this sample may be carry-over from other donors' samples.

This clone was counted a single time. This sequence joins TRBV4-1 and TRBJ2-1; tentative D call: TRBD2 (6 bases). V was clipped by 1 base and J by 3 bases, with 13 bases between them. CDR1 is MGHRA and CDR2 is YSYEKL in the germline V gene. This CDR3 is 16 amino acids long. This CDR3 reads CASSQVPAGDYNEQFF. In nucleotides, the CDR3 is TGCGCCAGCAGCCAAGTTCCAGCGGGTGACTACAATGAGCAGTTCTTC.

The rearrangement links TRBV28 to TRBJ2-1; 9 bases match TRBD2. CDR1 and CDR2 (germline): MDHEN, SYDVKM. CDR3 length: 14 residues. V gave up 5 bases and J gave up 5 bases; unmatched junction bases: 4. The CDR3 loop is CASSLLAGHNEQFF. The CDR3 DNA reads TGTGCCAGCAGTCTCCTAGCGGGACACAATGAGCAGTTCTTC.

The chain has TRBV7-9 and TRBJ2-3; 12 positions agree with TRBD2. The J segment lost 4 bases and the V segment lost 10 bases, leaving 9 bases of the junction unmatched. The CDR3 spans 15 residues. The germline CDR1 and CDR2 sequences are SEHNR and FQNEAQ (reference sequence). CDR3 sequence (DNA): TGTGCCACCGTACCCCTAGCGGGAGGGTCAGATACGCAGTATTTT. Translated: CATVPLAGGSDTQYF. Looking up the rest from reference TRBV7-9 and TRBJ2-3 gives the full variable domain: DTGVSQNPRHKITKRGQNVTFRCDPISEHNRLYWYRQTLGQGPEFLTYFQNEAQLEKSRLLSDRFSAERPKGSFSTLEIQRTEQGDSAMYLCATVPLAGGSDTQYFGPGTRLTVL.

The rearrangement links TRBV30 to TRBJ1-1; the match to TRBD1 covers 7 bases. CDR3 size: 13 residues. The germline V gene encodes CDR1 GTSNPN and CDR2 SVGIG (reference sequence). J gave up 3 bases and V 4 bases, and 5 bases lay outside the gene matches. The CDR3 is CAWKFGTDTEAFF. CDR3 nucleotides: TGTGCCTGGAAGTTCGGGACAGACACTGAAGCTTTCTTT.